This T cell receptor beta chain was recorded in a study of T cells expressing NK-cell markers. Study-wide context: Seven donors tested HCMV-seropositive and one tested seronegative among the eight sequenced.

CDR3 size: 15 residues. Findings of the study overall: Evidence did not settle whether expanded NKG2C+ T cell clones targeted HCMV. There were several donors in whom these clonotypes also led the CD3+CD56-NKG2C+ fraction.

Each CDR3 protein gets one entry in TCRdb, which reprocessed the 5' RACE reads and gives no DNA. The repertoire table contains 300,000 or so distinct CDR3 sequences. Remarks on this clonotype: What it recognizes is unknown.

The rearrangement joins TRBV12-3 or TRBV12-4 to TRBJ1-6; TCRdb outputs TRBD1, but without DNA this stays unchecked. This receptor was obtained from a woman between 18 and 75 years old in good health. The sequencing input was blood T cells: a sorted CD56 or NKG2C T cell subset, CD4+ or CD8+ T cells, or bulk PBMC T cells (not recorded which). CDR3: CASRSYQGANSPLHF.